The 15 T cell receptor beta chains below come from one sample, sequenced in a study of OX40 agonist ivuxolimab in advanced cancers. The assay was immunoSEQ multiplex PCR, and TCRdb's table has in-frame clones only and misses some. The repertoire holds under 70,000 clones, with approximately 86% as singletons. The sample in question was CD4+ or CD8+ T cells sorted from blood, obtained in a trial of the OX40 agonist ivuxolimab. The receptors were gathered from an adult with an advanced solid tumor such as melanoma, head and neck, liver or kidney cancer.

The J gene is TRBJ1-5, the V gene TRBV7-8, with D possibly matching TRBD1 (6 bases). CDR1 SGHVS and CDR2 FQNEAQ come from the germline V gene. With 5 bases removed from V and 1 base from J, the gap between germline ends came to 15 bases. This CDR3 spans 16 amino acids. The CDR3 sequence is CASSHPGQLSNQPQHF. As DNA, the CDR3 is TGTGCCAGCAGCCACCCCGGACAGTTGAGCAATCAGCCCCAGCATTTT.

The rearrangement uses TRBV15 and TRBJ1-2; D not resolved. Germline assignment: CDR1 LNHNV and CDR2 YYDKDF (reference sequence). The CDR3 is made up of 14 amino acids. V lost 7 bases, J lost 1 base, and 13 bases lay in between. DNA for the CDR3: TGTGCCACCAAGGGAGGAGGCCTTAACTATGGCTACACCTTC. Translating gives CATKGGGLNYGYTF.

V and J are TRBV2 and TRBJ1-2; the D gene is possibly TRBD1 (6 bases). Trimming removed 3 bases from V and 4 bases from J, with 12 bases in between. CDR3 size: 14 residues. From germline, CDR1 is SNHLY and CDR2 FYNNEI. CDR3 in DNA: TGTGCCAGCAGTGACCTGACAGGACCCTATGGCTACACCTTC. This codes for CASSDLTGPYGYTF. The full variable domain, rest sourced from reference TRBV2 and TRBJ1-2, is EPEVTQTPSHQVTQMGQEVILRCVPISNHLYFYWYRQILGQKVEFLVSFYNNEISEKSEIFDDQFSVERPDGSNFTLKIRSTKLEDSAMYFCASSDLTGPYGYTFGSGTRLTVV.

Turning to this clone: Without the conserved terminal phenylalanine or tryptophan, this CDR3 likely stems from a read error. The chain uses TRBV4-1 and TRBJ1-6, with D unclear. The CDR3 length is 15 residues. The V and J ends lost 1 base and 6 bases respectively, with 10 bases between them. CDR1 is MGHRA, CDR2 YSYEKL, per germline. CDR3 bases: TGCGCCAGCAGCCAAGTCGGCAGGATTAATTCACCCCTCCACCTT. This sequence encodes CASSQVGRINSPLHL.

CDR3 amino acids: CASSLSRETQYF. CDR3 bases: TGTGCCAGCAGCTTGAGTCGGGAGACCCAGTACTTC. V and J are TRBV13 and TRBJ2-5; the D is unclear. The CDR3 covers 12 residues. Trimming removed 3 bases from V and 5 bases from J, with 7 bases in between. The germline V gene encodes CDR1 PRHDT and CDR2 FYEKMQ (reference sequence).

V usage is TRBV11-2 and J usage is TRBJ2-5; D call uncertain. Germline V gives CDR1 SGHAT, CDR2 FQNNGV. CDR3 length equals 15 residues. V was cut by 2 bases and J by 6 bases, with 16 bases left in between. DNA of the CDR3: TGTGCCAGCAGCTTAATGGGCGGACCATTGCAGACCCAGTACTTC. It is translated as CASSLMGGPLQTQYF. Drawing the rest from reference TRBV11-2 and TRBJ2-5, the complete variable domain is EAGVAQSPRYKIIEKRQSVAFWCNPISGHATLYWYQQILGQGPKLLIQFQNNGVVDDSQLPKDRFSAERLKGVDSTLKIQPAKLEDSAVYLCASSLMGGPLQTQYFGPGTRLLVL.

The chain couples TRBV9 to TRBJ2-3; perhaps D is TRBD1 or TRBD2 (5 bases each). Germline-derived CDR1 and CDR2 are SGDLS and YYNGEE. This CDR3 region has 13 residues. Trimming pared 7 bases from V and 5 bases from J, leaving 14 bases between. The CDR3 nucleotides are TGTGCCAGCCGTGGGGACCCTCAAGATACGCAGTATTTT. Translation: CASRGDPQDTQYF.

The chain has TRBV7-9 and TRBJ2-1; D perhaps matches TRBD1 (6 bases). Germline lookup yields CDR1 SEHNR and CDR2 FQNEAQ (reference sequence). The CDR3 spans 13 residues. Trimming cost V 0 bases and J 6 bases, with 6 bases left between them. The CDR3 loop is CASSLATGNEQFF. The DNA for the CDR3 is TGTGCCAGCAGCTTAGCGACAGGCAATGAGCAGTTCTTC.

V is TRBV4-3 and J is TRBJ1-1, with a tentative D call TRBD1 (5 bases). CDR1 LGHNA and CDR2 YSLEER come from the germline V gene. Trimming took off 4 bases at V and 10 bases at J, with 22 bases between the two ends. The CDR3 has 15 amino acids. As DNA, the CDR3 is TGCGCCAGCAGCCCAGCGATCGGGGCACATCGTGGAGCTTTCTTT. It specifies CASSPAIGAHRGAFF.

In DNA, the CDR3 is TGTGCTAGTGGTCCAGGATTGCAAGAGACCCAGTACTTC. It encodes CASGPGLQETQYF. V and J are TRBV12-5 and TRBJ2-5; no definite D call. Germline CDR1 reads LGHNT; CDR2 reads FRNRAP. The V end was cut by 5 bases, the J end by 2 bases, with 9 bases between. The CDR3 sequence is 13 residues long.

The chain combines TRBV28 with TRBJ2-3; D ambiguous. Germline CDR1 and CDR2: MDHEN and SYDVKM. Trimming removed 6 bases from V and 6 bases from J, with 16 bases in between. The CDR3 sequence is 14 residues long. CDR3 DNA: TGTGCCAGCAGCCCTAATGCTGGGCGTGATACGCAGTATTTT. Its protein product is CASSPNAGRDTQYF.

This clone has only a few counts. The chain links TRBV28 to TRBJ1-1; D gene unclear. Germline assignment: CDR1 MDHEN and CDR2 SYDVKM. Trimming stripped 6 bases from V and 4 bases from J, with 9 bases between. The CDR3 spans 12 residues. CDR3 sequence: CASRRWGTEAFF. CDR3 nucleotide sequence: TGTGCCAGCAGGAGGTGGGGCACTGAAGCTTTCTTT. Using reference TRBV28 and TRBJ1-1 for the parts outside the CDR3, the full variable domain is DVKVTQSSRYLVKRTGEKVFLECVQDMDHENMFWYRQDPGLGLRLIYFSYDVKMKEKGDIPEGYSVSREKKERFSLILESASTNQTSMYLCASRRWGTEAFFGQGTRLTVV.

The gene calls are TRBV4-2 and TRBJ2-3; 9 bases are shared with TRBD2. This CDR3 is built from 15 residues. Germline lookup yields CDR1 LGHNA and CDR2 YNFKEQ. The V gene end was trimmed by 4 bases and the J gene end by 5 bases; junction bases not matched to a gene: 7. DNA for the CDR3: TGTGCCAGCAGCCCTCTTAGCGGGGGAATAGATACGCAGTATTTT. This codes for CASSPLSGGIDTQYF.

The chain uses TRBV7-9 and TRBJ1-1; perhaps TRBD1 as D (5 bases). The CDR3 consists of 13 residues. V gave up 6 bases and J gave up 6 bases, with 14 bases separating them. The germline gives CDR1 SEHNR, CDR2 FQNEAQ (reference sequence). The CDR3 DNA follows: TGTGCCAGCAGGCCAGGGTTTGCGCCTGAAGCTTTCTTT. This encodes CASRPGFAPEAFF.

A few counts support this clone. This chain links TRBV19 with TRBJ2-7, with 12 positions matching TRBD2. Germline CDR1 is LNHDA and CDR2 is SQIVND (reference sequence). After removal of 4 bases from V and 6 bases from J, the junction contained 10 bases not matched to a gene. The CDR3 covers 16 residues. In DNA, the CDR3 is TGTGCCAGTAGTACGCGGGAGACGGGACTAGCGGGCGAGCAGTACTTC. Protein: CASSTRETGLAGEQYF.